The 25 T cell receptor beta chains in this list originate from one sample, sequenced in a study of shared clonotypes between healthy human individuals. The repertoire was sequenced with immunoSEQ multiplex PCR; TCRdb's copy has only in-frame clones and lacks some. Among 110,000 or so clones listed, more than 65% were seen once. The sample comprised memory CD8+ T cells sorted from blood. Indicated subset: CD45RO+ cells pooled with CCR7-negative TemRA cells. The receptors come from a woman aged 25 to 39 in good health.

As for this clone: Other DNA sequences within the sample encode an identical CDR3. CDR3 sequence: CASSLLGNTEAFF. CDR3 nucleotide sequence: TGTGCCAGCAGCTTACTCGGTAACACTGAAGCTTTCTTT. J is TRBJ1-1 and V is TRBV11-2; no reliable D call. This CDR3 contains 13 residues. V dropped 2 bases and J dropped 2 bases, with 6 bases sitting between them. Germline V gives CDR1 SGHAT, CDR2 FQNNGV.

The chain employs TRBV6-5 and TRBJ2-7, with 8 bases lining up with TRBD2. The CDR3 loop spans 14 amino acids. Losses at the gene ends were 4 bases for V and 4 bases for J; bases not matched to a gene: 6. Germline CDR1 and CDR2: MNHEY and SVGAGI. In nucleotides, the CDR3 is TGTGCCAGCAGTTCCAGCGGGAGCTCATACGAGCAGTACTTC. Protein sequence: CASSSSGSSYEQYF.

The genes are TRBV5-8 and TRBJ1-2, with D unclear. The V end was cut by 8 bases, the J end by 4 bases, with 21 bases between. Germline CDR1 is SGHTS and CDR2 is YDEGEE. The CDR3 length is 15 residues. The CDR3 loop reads CARRGERAGRYGYTF. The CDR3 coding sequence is TGTGCCAGACGCGGGGAGAGGGCGGGTCGCTATGGCTACACCTTC.

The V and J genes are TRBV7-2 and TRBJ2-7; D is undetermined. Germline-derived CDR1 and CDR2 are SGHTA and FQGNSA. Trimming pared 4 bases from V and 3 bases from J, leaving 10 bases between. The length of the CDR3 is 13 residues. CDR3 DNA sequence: TGTGCCAGCAGCTCCGGACCCCGCTACGAGCAGTACTTC. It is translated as CASSSGPRYEQYF.

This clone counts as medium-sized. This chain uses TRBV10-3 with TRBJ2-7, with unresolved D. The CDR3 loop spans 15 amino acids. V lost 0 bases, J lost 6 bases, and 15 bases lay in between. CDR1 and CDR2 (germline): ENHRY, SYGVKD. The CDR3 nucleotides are TGTGCCATCAGTGAGTCTTGGGATCCCCCCTCCGAGCAGTACTTC. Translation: CAISESWDPPSEQYF.

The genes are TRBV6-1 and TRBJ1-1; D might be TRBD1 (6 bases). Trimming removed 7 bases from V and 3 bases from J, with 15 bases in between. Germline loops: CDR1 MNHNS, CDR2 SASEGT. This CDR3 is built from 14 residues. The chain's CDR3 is CASTPTGEHTEAFF. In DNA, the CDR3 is TGTGCCAGCACCCCGACAGGAGAACACACTGAAGCTTTCTTT.

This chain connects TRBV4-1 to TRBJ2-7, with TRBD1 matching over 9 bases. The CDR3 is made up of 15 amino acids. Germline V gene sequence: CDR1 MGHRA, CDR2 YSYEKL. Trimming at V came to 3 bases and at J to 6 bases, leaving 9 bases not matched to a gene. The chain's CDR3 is CASSHPGQGTREQYF. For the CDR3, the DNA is TGCGCCAGCAGCCATCCGGGACAGGGAACTCGCGAGCAGTACTTC.

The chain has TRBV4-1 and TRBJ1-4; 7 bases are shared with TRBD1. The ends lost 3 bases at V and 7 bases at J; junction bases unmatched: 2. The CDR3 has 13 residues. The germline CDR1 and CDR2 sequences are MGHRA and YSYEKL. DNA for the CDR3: TGCGCCAGCAGCCAGACAGGGTTTGAAAAACTGTTTTTT. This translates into CASSQTGFEKLFF.

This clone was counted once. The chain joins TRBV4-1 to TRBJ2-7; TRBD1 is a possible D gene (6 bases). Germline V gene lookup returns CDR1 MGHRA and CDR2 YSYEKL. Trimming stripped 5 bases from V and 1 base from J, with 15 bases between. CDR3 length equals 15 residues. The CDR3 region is CASSYQDSTSYEQYF. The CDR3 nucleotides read TGCGCCAGCAGCTATCAGGACAGCACTTCCTACGAGCAGTACTTC.

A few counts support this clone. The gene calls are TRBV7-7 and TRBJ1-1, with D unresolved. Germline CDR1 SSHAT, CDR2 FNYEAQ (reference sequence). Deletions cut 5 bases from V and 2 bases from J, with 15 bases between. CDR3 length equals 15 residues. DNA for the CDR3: TGTGCCAGCAGCCCCCGGGTTACTGGTAACACTGAAGCTTTCTTT. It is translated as CASSPRVTGNTEAFF.

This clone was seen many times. CDR3 bases: TGCAGCGTTACTACCCCGGAGGGGTGGGGGCAACGCGAGCAGTACTTC. It is translated as CSVTTPEGWGQREQYF. The gene calls are TRBV29-1 and TRBJ2-7; possibly TRBD1 or TRBD2 for D (6 bases each). There are 16 residues in the CDR3. Trimming took off 5 bases at V and 6 bases at J, with 26 bases between the two ends. CDR1 is SQVTM, CDR2 ANQGSEA, per germline.

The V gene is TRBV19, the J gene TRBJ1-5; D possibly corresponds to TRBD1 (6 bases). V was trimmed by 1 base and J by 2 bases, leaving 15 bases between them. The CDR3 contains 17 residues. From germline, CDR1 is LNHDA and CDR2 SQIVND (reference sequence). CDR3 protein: CASSIVRGIDRNQPQHF. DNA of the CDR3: TGTGCCAGTAGTATAGTTAGGGGGATTGATCGCAATCAGCCCCAGCATTTT.

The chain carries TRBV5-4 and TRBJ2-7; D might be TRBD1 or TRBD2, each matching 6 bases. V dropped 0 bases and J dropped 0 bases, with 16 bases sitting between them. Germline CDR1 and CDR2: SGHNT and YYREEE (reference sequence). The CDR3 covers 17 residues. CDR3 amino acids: CASSLAETGALSYEQYF. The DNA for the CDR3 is TGTGCCAGCAGCTTGGCCGAGACGGGGGCCCTCTCCTACGAGCAGTACTTC.

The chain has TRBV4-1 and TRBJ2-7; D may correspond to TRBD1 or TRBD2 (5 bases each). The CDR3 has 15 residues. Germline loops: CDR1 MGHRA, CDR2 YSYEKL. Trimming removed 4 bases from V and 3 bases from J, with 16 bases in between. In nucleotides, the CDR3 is TGCGCCAGCAGCCGATATTCCGGGGCCAACTACGAGCAGTACTTC. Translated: CASSRYSGANYEQYF.

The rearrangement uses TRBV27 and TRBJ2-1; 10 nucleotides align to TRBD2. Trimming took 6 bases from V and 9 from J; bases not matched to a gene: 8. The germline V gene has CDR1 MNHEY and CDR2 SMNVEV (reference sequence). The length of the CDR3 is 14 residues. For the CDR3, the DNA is TGTGCCAGCAGCGTAGCGGGAGGCCTCGGTGAGCAGTTCTTC. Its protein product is CASSVAGGLGEQFF.

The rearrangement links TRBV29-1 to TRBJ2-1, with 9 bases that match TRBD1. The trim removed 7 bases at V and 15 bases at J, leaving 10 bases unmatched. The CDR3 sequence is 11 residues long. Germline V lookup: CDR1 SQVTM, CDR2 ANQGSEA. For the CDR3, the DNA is TGCAGCGCCGAAACAGGGGGCTACGGGTTCTTC. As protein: CSAETGGYGFF.

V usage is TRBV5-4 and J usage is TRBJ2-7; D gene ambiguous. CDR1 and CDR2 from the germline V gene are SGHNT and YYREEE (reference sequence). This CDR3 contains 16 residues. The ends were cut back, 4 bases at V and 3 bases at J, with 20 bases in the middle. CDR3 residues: CASSPGVSPRHYEQYF. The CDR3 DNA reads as TGTGCCAGCAGCCCTGGGGTCTCGCCCAGGCACTACGAGCAGTACTTC.

The CDR3 coding sequence is TGTGCCAGCAGTGAACCGCCGAGGGGAGGACAGTGGCACACAGATACGCAGTATTTT. Translating gives CASSEPPRGGQWHTDTQYF. The rearrangement links TRBV2 to TRBJ2-3, with D possibly being TRBD1 or TRBD2 (6 bases each). V lost 2 bases, J lost 2 bases, and 23 bases lay in between. Germline V gives CDR1 SNHLY, CDR2 FYNNEI. The CDR3 totals 19 residues.

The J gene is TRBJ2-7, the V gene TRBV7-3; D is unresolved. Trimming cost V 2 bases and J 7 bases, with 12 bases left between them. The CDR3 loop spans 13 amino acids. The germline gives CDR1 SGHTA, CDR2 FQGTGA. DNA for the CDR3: TGTGCCAGCAGCTTAGTTCTGGAATCGGAGCAGTACTTC. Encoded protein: CASSLVLESEQYF. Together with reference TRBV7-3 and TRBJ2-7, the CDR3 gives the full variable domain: GAGVSQTPSNKVTEKGKYVELRCDPISGHTALYWYRQSLGQGPEFLIYFQGTGAADDSGLPNDRFFAVRPEGSVSTLKIQRTERGDSAVYLCASSLVLESEQYFGPGTRLTVT.

This CDR3 reads CASSLWASGVTTDTQYF. The CDR3 DNA follows: TGTGCCAGCAGCTTATGGGCTAGCGGGGTGACCACAGATACGCAGTATTTT. The chain is built from TRBV11-2 and TRBJ2-3, with TRBD2 identical over 9 bases. Trimming took 2 bases from V and 2 from J; bases not matched to a gene: 8. Germline CDR1 SGHAT, CDR2 FQNNGV. The CDR3 is made up of 17 amino acids.

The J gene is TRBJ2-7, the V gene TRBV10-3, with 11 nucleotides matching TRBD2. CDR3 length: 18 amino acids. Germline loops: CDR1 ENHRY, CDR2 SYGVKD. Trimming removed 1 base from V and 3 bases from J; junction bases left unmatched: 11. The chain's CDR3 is CAISEFNRGTSGDYEQYF. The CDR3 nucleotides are TGTGCCATCAGTGAGTTCAACCGTGGGACTAGCGGCGACTACGAGCAGTACTTC.

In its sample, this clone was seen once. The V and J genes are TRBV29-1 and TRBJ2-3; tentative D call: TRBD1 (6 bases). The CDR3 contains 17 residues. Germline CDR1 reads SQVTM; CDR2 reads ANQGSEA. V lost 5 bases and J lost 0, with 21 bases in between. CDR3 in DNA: TGCAGCGTTAGAGGGGGTTTGAGTCTAGGGAGCACAGATACGCAGTATTTT. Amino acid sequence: CSVRGGLSLGSTDTQYF.

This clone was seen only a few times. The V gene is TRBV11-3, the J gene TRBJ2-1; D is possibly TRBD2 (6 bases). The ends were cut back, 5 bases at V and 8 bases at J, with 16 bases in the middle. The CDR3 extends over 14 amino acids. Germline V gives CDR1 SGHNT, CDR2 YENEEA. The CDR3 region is CASSHGRDGYEQFF. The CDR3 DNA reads TGTGCCAGCAGCCACGGGAGAGACGGTTATGAGCAGTTCTTC. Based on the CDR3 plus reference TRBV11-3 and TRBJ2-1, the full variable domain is EAGVVQSPRYKIIEKKQPVAFWCNPISGHNTLYWYLQNLGQGPELLIRYENEEAVDDSQLPKDRFSAERLKGVDSTLKIQPAELGDSAVYLCASSHGRDGYEQFFGPGTRLTVL.

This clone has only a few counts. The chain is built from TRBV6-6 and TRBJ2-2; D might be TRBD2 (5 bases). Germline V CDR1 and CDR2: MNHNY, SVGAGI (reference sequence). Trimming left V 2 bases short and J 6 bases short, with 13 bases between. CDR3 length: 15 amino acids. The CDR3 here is CASSYTSPAAGELFF. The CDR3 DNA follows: TGTGCCAGCAGTTACACCTCCCCAGCGGCCGGGGAGCTGTTTTTT.

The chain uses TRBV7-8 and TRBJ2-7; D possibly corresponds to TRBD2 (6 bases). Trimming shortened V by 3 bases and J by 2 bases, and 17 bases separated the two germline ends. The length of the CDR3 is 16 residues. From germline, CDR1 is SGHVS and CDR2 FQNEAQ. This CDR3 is CASSLESASVAYEQYF. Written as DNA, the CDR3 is TGTGCCAGCAGCTTGGAGTCGGCTAGCGTGGCCTACGAGCAGTACTTC.